These 8 T cell receptor beta chains were sequenced from one sample in a study of T cell clonality in common variable immunodeficiency. Sequencing used immunoSEQ multiplex PCR; TCRdb keeps in-frame clones, though not all of them. The sample has tens of thousands of clones, none seen only once. The sequenced sample was peripheral blood mononuclear cells. The receptors derive from a person aged 18-70 years in good health.

This clone was found a few times. Compared with germline, one end of the junction differs, possibly owing to a read error. The read finishes 3 residues shy of the CDR3 end, and the germline J gene is used to complete it. The same CDR3 is also encoded by other DNA sequences in this sample. The rearrangement joins TRBV19 to TRBJ1-3; D is undetermined. CDR1 is LNHDA and CDR2 is SQIVND in the germline V gene (reference sequence). The CDR3 has 15 residues. The CDR3 spells CASSAAGNSGNTIYF. The sequenced CDR3 bases are TGTGCCAGTAGTGCCGCGGGGAACTCTGGAAACACT.

In its sample, this clone was seen many times. The read halts 3 residues ahead of the CDR3 end, with the missing end drawn from the germline J gene. This chain uses TRBV20-1 with TRBJ1-4, with D possibly matching TRBD1 (6 bases). V was shortened by 8 bases and J by 5 bases, with 18 bases between the two germline ends. This CDR3 is built from 14 residues. In germline, CDR1 is DFQATT, CDR2 SNEGSKA (reference sequence). Partial CDR3 DNA: TGCAGTCCCGACCGGACAGAAAGGAATGAAAAA. Translating gives CSPDRTERNEK. The complete CDR3 sequence is CSPDRTERNEKLFF.

This clone was picked up many times. Sequencing ends 3 residues short of the CDR3 end; the germline J gene provides the rest. The V call is TRBV10-3, the J call TRBJ2-7; 7 bases are shared with TRBD1. From germline, CDR1 is ENHRY and CDR2 SYGVKD. V was pared by 8 bases and J by 3 bases, with 7 bases of the junction left unmatched. The CDR3 length is 13 residues. The chain's CDR3 is CAISGTALYEQYF. The covered CDR3 bases are TGTGCCATCTCCGGGACAGCACTCTACGAG.

This clone was found many times. Incomplete CDR3 DNA: TGTGCCAGCAGCCCGGGGACAGTTACCGGGGAG. Its protein is CASSPGTVTGE. The full CDR3 sequence reads CASSPGTVTGELFF. The chain joins TRBV11-3 to TRBJ2-2, with TRBD1 matching over 7 bases. The observed sequence ends 3 residues before the CDR3 terminus, with the missing tail filled in from the germline J gene. Germline lookup yields CDR1 SGHNT and CDR2 YENEEA. With V trimmed by 5 bases and J by 5 bases, 5 bases remained unmatched. This CDR3 region has 14 residues. Together with reference TRBV11-3 and TRBJ2-2, the CDR3 gives the full variable domain: EAGVVQSPRYKIIEKKQPVAFWCNPISGHNTLYWYLQNLGQGPELLIRYENEEAVDDSQLPKDRFSAERLKGVDSTLKIQPAELGDSAVYLCASSPGTVTGELFFGEGSRLTVL.

This clone came up many times. The CDR3 end is not reached by the read, which stops 3 residues before it; the germline J gene fills it in. This chain joins TRBV2 and TRBJ1-4, with 8 bases lining up with TRBD1. Trimming took 6 bases from V and 8 from J; bases not matched to a gene: 11. Germline CDR1 is SNHLY and CDR2 is FYNNEI. The CDR3 runs to 15 residues. CDR3 bases read: TGTGCCAGCAGCGGGACAGGATGGCATGGAGAAAAA. Translation: CASSGTGWHGEK. The CDR3 reads in full as CASSGTGWHGEKLFF.

This clone has ten or more counts. The sequenced fragment ends 3 residues before the CDR3 boundary, so the rest is inferred from the germline J gene. V is TRBV5-4 and J is TRBJ2-1; D gene uncertain. Germline CDR1 and CDR2: SGHNT and YYREEE (reference sequence). With 4 bases removed from V and 5 bases from J, the gap between germline ends came to 16 bases. The CDR3 runs to 15 residues. CDR3 residues: CASSLPGPRDNEQFF. CDR3 bases read: TGTGCCAGCAGCCTTCCGGGTCCACGGGACAATGAG. Filled out from reference TRBV5-4 and TRBJ2-1, the complete variable domain reads ETGVTQSPTHLIKTRGQQVTLRCSSQSGHNTVSWYQQALGQGPQFIFQYYREEENGRGNFPPRFSGLQFPNYSSELNVNALELDDSALYLCASSLPGPRDNEQFFGPGTRLTVL.

This clone has a count of ten or more. The CDR3 extends 3 residues past the end of the read, so its final part is completed from the germline J gene. The V and J genes are TRBV19 and TRBJ1-6; D is possibly TRBD1 (5 bases). The V gene lost 2 bases and the J gene lost 9 bases, with 11 bases spanning the gap. Looked up from germline, CDR1 is LNHDA and CDR2 is SQIVND (reference sequence). The CDR3 contains 14 residues. Incomplete CDR3 DNA: TGTGCCAGTAGTATAAGGGGAGGACGTTCACCC. Amino acids: CASSIRGGRSP. The CDR3 as a whole reads CASSIRGGRSPLHF.

This clone was detected ten times or more. The read terminates 3 residues ahead of where the CDR3 ends, so the germline J gene completes it. The V and J genes are TRBV6-1 and TRBJ1-6, with TRBD1 as a possible D gene (5 bases). The CDR3 sequence is 15 residues long. Deletions cut 3 bases from V and 8 bases from J, with 14 bases between. The V gene's germline CDR1 is MNHNS and CDR2 SASEGT. CDR3 sequence reads: CASSEHRSSYSPLHF. CDR3 DNA, as far as it was read: TGTGCCAGCAGTGAGCACAGGTCTTCCTATTCACCC.